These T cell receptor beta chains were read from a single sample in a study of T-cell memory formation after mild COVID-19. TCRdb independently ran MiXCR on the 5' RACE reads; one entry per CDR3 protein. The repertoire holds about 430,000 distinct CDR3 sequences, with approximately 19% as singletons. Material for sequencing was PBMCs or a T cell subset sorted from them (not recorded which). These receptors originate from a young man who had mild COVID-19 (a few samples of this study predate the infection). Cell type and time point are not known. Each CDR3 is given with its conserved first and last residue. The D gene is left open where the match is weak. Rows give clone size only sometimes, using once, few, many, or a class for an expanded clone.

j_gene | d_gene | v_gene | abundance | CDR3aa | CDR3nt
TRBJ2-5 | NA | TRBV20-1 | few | CSAMLVATQYF | TGCAGTGCTATGTTGGTAGCGACCCAGTACTTC
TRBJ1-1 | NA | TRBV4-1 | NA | CASSQSSSVKNTEAFF | TGCGCCAGCAGCCAATCAAGTAGCGTGAAGAACACTGAAGCTTTCTTT
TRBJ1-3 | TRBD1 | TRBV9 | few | CASSQGQGSGNTIYF | TGTGCCAGCAGCCAGGGACAGGGGTCTGGAAACACCATATATTTT
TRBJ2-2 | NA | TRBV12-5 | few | CASGLNTGELFF | TGTGCTAGTGGCTTGAACACCGGGGAGCTGTTTTTT
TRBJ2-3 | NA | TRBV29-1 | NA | CSVALAAIDTQYF | TGCAGCGTTGCTCTTGCGGCTATAGATACGCAGTATTTT
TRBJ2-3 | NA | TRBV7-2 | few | CASGRDGPTDTQYF | TGTGCCAGCGGGCGGGACGGACCCACAGATACGCAGTATTTT
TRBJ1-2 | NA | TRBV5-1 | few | CASSLNHYGYTF | TGCGCCAGCAGCTTGAATCACTATGGCTACACCTTC
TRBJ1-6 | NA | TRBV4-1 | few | CASSQERTAWLNSPLHF | TGCGCCAGCAGCCAAGAACGCACAGCCTGGCTTAATTCACCCCTCCACTTT
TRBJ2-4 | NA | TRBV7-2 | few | CASSSRATRFQYF | TGTGCCAGCAGCTCAAGGGCCACAAGGTTTCAGTACTTC
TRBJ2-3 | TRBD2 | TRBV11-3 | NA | CASSLERASGGADTQYF | TGTGCCAGCAGCTTAGAACGGGCTAGCGGGGGCGCAGATACGCAGTATTTT
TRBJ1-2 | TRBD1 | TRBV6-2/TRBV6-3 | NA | CASSYLSPGTGHGYTF | TGTGCCAGCAGTTACCTTAGTCCGGGGACAGGACATGGCTACACCTTC
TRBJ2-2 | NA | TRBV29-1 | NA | CSVDGGTGELFF | TGCAGCGTTGATGGGGGGACCGGGGAGCTGTTTTTT
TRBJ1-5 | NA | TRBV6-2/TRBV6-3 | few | CASSYRAWGAAQPQHF | TGTGCCAGCAGTTATAGGGCATGGGGCGCAGCTCAGCCCCAGCATTTT
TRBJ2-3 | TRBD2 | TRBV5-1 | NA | CASSTGLAEGDTQYF | TGCGCCAGCAGCACCGGACTAGCGGAGGGAGATACGCAGTATTTT
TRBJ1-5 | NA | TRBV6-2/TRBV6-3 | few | CASSYSLLVGNSNQPQHF | TGTGCCAGCAGTTACTCTCTCCTGGTGGGGAATAGCAATCAGCCCCAGCATTTT
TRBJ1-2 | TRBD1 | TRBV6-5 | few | CASSKGQGMGYGYTF | TGTGCCAGCAGCAAGGGACAGGGGATGGGCTATGGCTACACCTTC
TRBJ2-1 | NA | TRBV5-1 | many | CASSLRGVNEQFF | TGCGCCAGCAGCTTGAGGGGGGTCAATGAGCAGTTCTTC
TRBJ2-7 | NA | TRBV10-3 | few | CAISDFQGVSFPYEQYF | TGTGCCATCAGTGATTTCCAGGGAGTCTCCTTTCCCTACGAGCAGTACTTC
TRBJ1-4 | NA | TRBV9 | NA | CASSGGVEDEKLFF | TGTGCCAGCAGCGGGGGGGTAGAAGATGAAAAACTGTTTTTT
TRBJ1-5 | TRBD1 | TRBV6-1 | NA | CASSLDRDSNQPQHF | TGTGCCAGCAGTCTAGACAGGGATAGCAATCAGCCCCAGCATTTT
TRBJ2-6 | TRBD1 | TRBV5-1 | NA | CASTTQGTGANVLTF | TGCGCCAGCACCACACAGGGGACCGGGGCCAACGTCCTGACTTTC
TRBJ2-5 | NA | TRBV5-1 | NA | CASSPGLYQETQYF | TGCGCCAGCAGCCCGGGCCTCTACCAAGAGACCCAGTACTTC
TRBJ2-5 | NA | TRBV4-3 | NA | CDSSQDLGTGTSQETQYF | TGCGACAGCAGCCAAGATTTGGGGACGGGGACATCCCAAGAGACCCAGTACTTC